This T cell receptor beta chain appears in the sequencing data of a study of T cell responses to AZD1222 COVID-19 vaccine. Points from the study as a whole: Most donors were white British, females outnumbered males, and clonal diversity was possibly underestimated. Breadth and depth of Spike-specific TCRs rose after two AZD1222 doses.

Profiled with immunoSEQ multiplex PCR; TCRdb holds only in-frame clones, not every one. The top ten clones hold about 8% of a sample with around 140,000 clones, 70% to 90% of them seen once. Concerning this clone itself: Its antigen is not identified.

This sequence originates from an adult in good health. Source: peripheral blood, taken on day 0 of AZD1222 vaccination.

The CDR3 loop is CASSAGGRLLSDTQYF. CDR3 nucleotides: TGTGCCAGCAGTGCCGGGGGGCGCCTTCTTTCGGATACGCAGTATTTT. This chain uses TRBV6-6 with TRBJ2-3; D might be TRBD2 (7 bases). V lost 5 bases to trimming and J lost 6 bases, with 21 bases between them. The length of the CDR3 is 16 residues. Germline lookup yields CDR1 MNHNY and CDR2 SVGAGI (reference sequence).